This entry features one TCR beta chain sequence. This entry is derived from a study of blood T cell repertoires in COVID-19. Study-wide context: The origin of the acute and convalescent COVID-19 samples was the United States, Italy and Spain. Sources were T cells, B-cell-depleted T cells, or PBMCs; the material itself was cDNA or gDNA.

Original methodology: Estimation of nucleated cell counts was performed using reference gene primer amplification. Produced via immunoSEQ multiplex PCR; TCRdb's table is partial and in-frame only. V and J calls and clone size are as listed in that table; D and trimming were resolved from the DNA. The sample has about 260,000 clones, about nine tenths seen once; the top ten hold about 9.2%. The V gene's germline CDR1 is ENHRY and CDR2 SYGVKD. This CDR3 has 15 residues. Trimming cost V 4 bases and J 6 bases, with 13 bases left between them. The chain carries TRBV10-3 and TRBJ1-6; weak D call: TRBD1 (6 bases). The clonotype was recovered from a man aged 35-49 years who had recovered from COVID-19. Sequencing input: peripheral blood. CDR3 coding DNA: TGTGCCATCAGTGTGGACAGCCTTTTTAATTCACCCCTCCACTTT. This codes for CAISVDSLFNSPLHF.